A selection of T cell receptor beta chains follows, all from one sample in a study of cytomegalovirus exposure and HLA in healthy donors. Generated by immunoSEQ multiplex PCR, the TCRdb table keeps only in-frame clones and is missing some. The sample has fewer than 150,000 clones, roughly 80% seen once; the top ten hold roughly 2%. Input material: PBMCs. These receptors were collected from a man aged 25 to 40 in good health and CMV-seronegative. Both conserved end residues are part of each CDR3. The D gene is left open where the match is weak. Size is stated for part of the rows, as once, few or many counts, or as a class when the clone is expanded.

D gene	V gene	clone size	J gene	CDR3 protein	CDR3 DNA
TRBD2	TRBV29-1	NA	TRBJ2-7	CSVAFGTNLYEQYF	TGCAGCGTTGCCTTCGGGACTAACCTCTACGAGCAGTACTTC
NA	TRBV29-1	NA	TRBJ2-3	CSVVAGALTDTQYF	TGCAGCGTTGTTGCAGGGGCCCTAACAGATACGCAGTATTTT
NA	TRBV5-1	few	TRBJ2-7	CASSLSPPYYEQYF	TGCGCCAGCAGCTTGAGTCCCCCCTACTACGAGCAGTACTTC
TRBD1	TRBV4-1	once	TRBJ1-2	CASSAGTGDYGYTF	TGCGCCAGCAGCGCCGGGACAGGGGATTATGGCTACACCTTC
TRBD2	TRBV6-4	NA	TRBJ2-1	CASSALAGAANEQFF	TGTGCCAGCAGTGCGCTAGCGGGAGCCGCAAATGAGCAGTTCTTC
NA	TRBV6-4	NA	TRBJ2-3	CASSDSKGTGPTDTQYF	TGTGCCAGCAGTGACTCGAAGGGTACAGGGCCGACAGATACGCAGTATTTT
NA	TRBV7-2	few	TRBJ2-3	CASSTDYLSTDTQYF	TGTGCCAGCAGCACGGACTACCTCAGCACAGATACGCAGTATTTT
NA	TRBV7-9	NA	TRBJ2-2	CASSLSTGELFF	TGTGCCAGCAGCTTATCAACCGGGGAGCTGTTTTTT
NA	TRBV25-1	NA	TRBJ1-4	CASSRMGGEKLFF	TGTGCCAGCAGTAGGATGGGGGGTGAAAAACTGTTTTTT
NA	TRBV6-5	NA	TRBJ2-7	CASSYGTAGFYEQYF	TGTGCCAGCAGTTACGGAACCGCAGGGTTCTACGAGCAGTACTTC
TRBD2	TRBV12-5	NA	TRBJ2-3	CASGISGLAGGRTDTQYF	TGTGCTAGTGGGATATCGGGACTAGCGGGAGGGCGCACAGATACGCAGTATTTT
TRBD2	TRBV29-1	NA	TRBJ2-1	CSVEGGPSGSGNEQFF	TGCAGCGTTGAGGGGGGCCCTAGCGGGAGCGGGAATGAGCAGTTCTTC
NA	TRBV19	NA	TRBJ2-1	CASSILASNEQFF	TGTGCCAGTAGTATACTCGCGAGCAATGAGCAGTTCTTC
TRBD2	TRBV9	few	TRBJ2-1	CASSVDDTSGNNEQFF	TGTGCCAGCAGCGTAGACGATACTAGCGGGAACAATGAGCAGTTCTTC
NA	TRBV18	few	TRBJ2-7	CASSKDRDWEQYF	TGTGCCAGCTCAAAGGACAGAGATTGGGAGCAGTACTTC
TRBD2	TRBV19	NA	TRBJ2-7	CASSLRTSGSYEQYF	TGTGCCAGTAGTCTAAGGACTAGCGGGAGTTACGAGCAGTACTTC
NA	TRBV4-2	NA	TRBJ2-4	CASSQSVVLIAKNIQYF	TGTGCCAGCAGCCAATCGGTTGTTTTAATAGCCAAAAACATTCAGTACTTC
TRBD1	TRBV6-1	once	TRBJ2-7	CASGGQHYEQYF	TGTGCCAGCGGGGGACAGCACTACGAGCAGTACTTC
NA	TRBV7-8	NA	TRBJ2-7	CASSLERPPVTFTYEQYF	TGTGCCAGCAGCTTAGAGCGTCCCCCCGTTACGTTCACCTACGAGCAGTACTTC
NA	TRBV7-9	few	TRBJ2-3	CASSAPTGTDTQYF	TGTGCCAGCAGCGCGCCGACAGGCACAGATACGCAGTATTTT
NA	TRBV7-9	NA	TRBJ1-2	CASSLGVAGIYGYTF	TGTGCCAGCAGCTTAGGGGTGGCAGGTATCTATGGCTACACCTTC
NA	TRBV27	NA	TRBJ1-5	CASSKTGNLPQHF	TGTGCCAGCAGTAAAACAGGGAATTTGCCCCAGCATTTT
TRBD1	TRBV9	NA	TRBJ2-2	CASSVTTGTGELFF	TGTGCCAGCAGCGTAACGACAGGGACCGGGGAGCTGTTTTTT
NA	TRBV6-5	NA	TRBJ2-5	CASRRLALQETQYF	TGTGCCAGCCGTAGGTTAGCGCTACAAGAGACCCAGTACTTC
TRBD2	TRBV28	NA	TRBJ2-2	CASNNLAGGPTGELFF	TGTGCCAGCAATAATCTAGCGGGAGGGCCCACCGGGGAGCTGTTTTTT
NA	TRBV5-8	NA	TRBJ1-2	CASSLAGHLYGYTF	TGTGCCAGCAGCTTGGCGGGACACCTCTATGGCTACACCTTC
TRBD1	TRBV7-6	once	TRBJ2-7	CASSQGGQGDYEQYF	TGTGCCAGCAGCCAAGGTGGGCAGGGGGACTACGAGCAGTACTTC
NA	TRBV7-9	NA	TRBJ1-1	CASSFQESTEAFF	TGTGCCAGCAGCTTTCAGGAAAGCACTGAAGCTTTCTTT
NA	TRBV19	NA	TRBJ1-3	CASSILTDDSGNTIYF	TGTGCCAGTAGTATACTGACAGACGACTCTGGAAACACCATATATTTT
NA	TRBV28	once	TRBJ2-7	CASSSPTYEQYF	TGTGCCAGCAGTTCCCCCACTTACGAGCAGTACTTC
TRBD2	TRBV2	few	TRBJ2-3	CASSWGGGTDTQYF	TGTGCCAGCAGCTGGGGAGGGGGCACAGATACGCAGTATTTT
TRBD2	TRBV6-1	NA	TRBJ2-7	CASSEGLGAGGSYEQYF	TGTGCCAGCAGTGAAGGTTTGGGGGCGGGAGGGTCCTACGAGCAGTACTTC
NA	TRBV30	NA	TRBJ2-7	CAWSTGPEGEQYF	TGTGCCTGGAGTACGGGCCCCGAGGGCGAGCAGTACTTC